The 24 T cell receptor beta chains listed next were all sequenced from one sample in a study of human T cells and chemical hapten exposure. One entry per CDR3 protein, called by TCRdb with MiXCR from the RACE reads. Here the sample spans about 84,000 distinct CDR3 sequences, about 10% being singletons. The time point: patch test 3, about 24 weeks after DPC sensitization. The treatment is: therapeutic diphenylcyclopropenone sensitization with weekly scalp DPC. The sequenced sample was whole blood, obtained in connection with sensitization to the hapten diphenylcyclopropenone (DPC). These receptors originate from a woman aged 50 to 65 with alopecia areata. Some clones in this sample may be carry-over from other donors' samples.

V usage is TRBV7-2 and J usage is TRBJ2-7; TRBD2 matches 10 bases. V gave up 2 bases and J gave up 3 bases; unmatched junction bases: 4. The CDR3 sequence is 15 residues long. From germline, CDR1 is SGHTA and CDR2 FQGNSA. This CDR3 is CASSLTGTSVYEQYF. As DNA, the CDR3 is TGTGCCAGCAGCTTAACCGGGACTAGCGTCTACGAGCAGTACTTC.

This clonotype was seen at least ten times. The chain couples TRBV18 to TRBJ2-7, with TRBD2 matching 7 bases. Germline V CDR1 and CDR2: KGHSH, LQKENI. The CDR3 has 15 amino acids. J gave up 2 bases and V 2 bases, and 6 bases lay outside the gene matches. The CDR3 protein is CASSPSGTGPYEQYF. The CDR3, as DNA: TGTGCCAGCTCACCAAGCGGGACGGGACCCTACGAGCAGTACTTC.

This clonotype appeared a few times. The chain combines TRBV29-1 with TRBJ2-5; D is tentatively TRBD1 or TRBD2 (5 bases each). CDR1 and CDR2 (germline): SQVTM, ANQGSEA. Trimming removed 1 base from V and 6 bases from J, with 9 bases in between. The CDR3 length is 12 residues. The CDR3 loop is CSVEVGVQTQYF. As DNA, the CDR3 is TGCAGCGTTGAAGTGGGGGTCCAGACCCAGTACTTC.

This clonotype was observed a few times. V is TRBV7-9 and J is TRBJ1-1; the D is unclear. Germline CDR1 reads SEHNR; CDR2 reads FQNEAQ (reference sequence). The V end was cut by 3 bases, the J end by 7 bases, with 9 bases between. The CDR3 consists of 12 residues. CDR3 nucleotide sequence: TGTGCCAGCAGCTTCGTTCTTAGTGAAGCTTTCTTT. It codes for CASSFVLSEAFF.

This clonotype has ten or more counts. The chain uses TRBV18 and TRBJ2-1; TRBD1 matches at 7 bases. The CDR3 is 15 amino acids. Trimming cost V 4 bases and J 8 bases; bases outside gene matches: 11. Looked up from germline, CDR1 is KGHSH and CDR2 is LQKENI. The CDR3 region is CASSLSTGRTDEQFF. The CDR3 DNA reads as TGTGCCAGCTCACTCTCGACAGGGAGAACGGATGAGCAGTTCTTC. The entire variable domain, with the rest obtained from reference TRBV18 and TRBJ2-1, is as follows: NAGVMQNPRHLVRRRGQEARLRCSPMKGHSHVYWYRQLPEEGLKFMVYLQKENIIDESGMPKERFSAEFPKEGPSILRIQQVVRGDSAAYFCASSLSTGRTDEQFFGPGTRLTVL.

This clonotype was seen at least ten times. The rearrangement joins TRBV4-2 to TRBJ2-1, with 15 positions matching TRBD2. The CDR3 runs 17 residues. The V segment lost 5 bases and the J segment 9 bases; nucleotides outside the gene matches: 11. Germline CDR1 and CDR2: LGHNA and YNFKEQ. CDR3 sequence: CASSARTSGRELGEQFF. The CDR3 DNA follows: TGTGCCAGCAGCGCCCGGACTAGCGGGAGGGAGTTGGGTGAGCAGTTCTTC.

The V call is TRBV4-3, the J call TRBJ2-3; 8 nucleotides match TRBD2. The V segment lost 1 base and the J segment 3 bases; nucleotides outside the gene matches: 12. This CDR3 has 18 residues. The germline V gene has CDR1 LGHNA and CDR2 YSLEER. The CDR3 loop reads CASSQGEGSGKVTDTQYF. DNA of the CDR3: TGCGCCAGCAGCCAAGGGGAAGGTAGCGGGAAAGTAACAGATACGCAGTATTTT.

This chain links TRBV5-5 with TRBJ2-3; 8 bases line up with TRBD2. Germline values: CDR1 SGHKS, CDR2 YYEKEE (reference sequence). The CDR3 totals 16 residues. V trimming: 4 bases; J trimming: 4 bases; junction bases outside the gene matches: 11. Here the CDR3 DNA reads TGTGCCAGCAGCCCCAGACGGGGGGGTGTGGCAGATACGCAGTATTTT. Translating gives CASSPRRGGVADTQYF.

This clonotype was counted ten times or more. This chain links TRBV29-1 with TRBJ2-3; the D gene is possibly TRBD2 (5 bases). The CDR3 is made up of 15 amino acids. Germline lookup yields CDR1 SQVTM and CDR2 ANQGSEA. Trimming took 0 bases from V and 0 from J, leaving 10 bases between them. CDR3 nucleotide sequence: TGCAGCGTTGAAGATGGTCAGCGGAGCACAGATACGCAGTATTTT. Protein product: CSVEDGQRSTDTQYF.

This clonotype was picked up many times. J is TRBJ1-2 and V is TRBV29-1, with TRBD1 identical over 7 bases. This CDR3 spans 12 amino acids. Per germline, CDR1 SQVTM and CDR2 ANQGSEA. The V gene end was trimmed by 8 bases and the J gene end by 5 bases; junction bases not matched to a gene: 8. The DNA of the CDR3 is TGCAGCTCAAAGGAGGGGGCGTATGGCTACACCTTC. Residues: CSSKEGAYGYTF.

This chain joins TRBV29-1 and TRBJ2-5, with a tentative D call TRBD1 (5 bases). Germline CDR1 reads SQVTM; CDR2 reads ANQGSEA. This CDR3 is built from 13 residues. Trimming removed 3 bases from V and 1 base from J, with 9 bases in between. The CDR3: CSVEAGPQETQYF. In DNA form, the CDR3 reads TGCAGCGTTGAGGCAGGGCCCCAAGAGACCCAGTACTTC.

This CDR3 is CASSQDPMTGNTGELFF. The CDR3 DNA reads as TGTGCCAGCAGCCAAGATCCCATGACAGGGAACACCGGGGAGCTGTTTTTT. V usage is TRBV4-2 and J usage is TRBJ2-2, with D possibly matching TRBD1 (6 bases). The length of the CDR3 is 17 residues. Germline V CDR1 and CDR2: LGHNA, YNFKEQ. V shed 0 bases and J shed 1 base, with 12 bases lying between them.

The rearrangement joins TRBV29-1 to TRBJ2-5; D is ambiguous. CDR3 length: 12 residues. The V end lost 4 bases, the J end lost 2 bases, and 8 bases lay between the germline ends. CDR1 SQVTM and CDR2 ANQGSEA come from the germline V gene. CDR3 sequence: CSVALQQETQYF. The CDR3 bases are TGCAGCGTTGCTCTACAGCAAGAGACCCAGTACTTC.

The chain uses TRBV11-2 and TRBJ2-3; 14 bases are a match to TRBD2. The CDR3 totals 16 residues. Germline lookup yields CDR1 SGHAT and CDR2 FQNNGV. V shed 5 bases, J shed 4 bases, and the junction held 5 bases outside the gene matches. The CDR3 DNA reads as TGTGCCAGCAGCCCGGGACTAGCGGGAGTAGCAGATACGCAGTATTTT. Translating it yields CASSPGLAGVADTQYF.

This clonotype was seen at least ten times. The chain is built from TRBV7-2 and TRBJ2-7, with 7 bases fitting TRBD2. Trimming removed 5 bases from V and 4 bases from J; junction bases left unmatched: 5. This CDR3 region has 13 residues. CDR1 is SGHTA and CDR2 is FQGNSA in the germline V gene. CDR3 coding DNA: TGTGCCAGCAGCCGCGCCGGGGGGTACGAGCAGTACTTC. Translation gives CASSRAGGYEQYF.

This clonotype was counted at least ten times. CDR3 coding DNA: TGTGCCAGCAAGGGGACTAGCGTCTTCCAAGAGACCCAGTACTTC. As protein: CASKGTSVFQETQYF. V gene TRBV27 combines with J gene TRBJ2-5; 10 bases map to TRBD2. V lost 7 bases, J lost 1 base, and 6 bases stayed unmatched. Germline V CDR1 and CDR2: MNHEY, SMNVEV (reference sequence). The CDR3 runs 15 residues.

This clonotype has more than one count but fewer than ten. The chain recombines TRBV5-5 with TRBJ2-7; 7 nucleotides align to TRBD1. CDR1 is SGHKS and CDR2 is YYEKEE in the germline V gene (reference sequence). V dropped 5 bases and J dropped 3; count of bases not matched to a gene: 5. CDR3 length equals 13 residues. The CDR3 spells CASRRDSNYEQYF. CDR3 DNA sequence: TGTGCCAGCAGACGGGACAGCAACTACGAGCAGTACTTC.

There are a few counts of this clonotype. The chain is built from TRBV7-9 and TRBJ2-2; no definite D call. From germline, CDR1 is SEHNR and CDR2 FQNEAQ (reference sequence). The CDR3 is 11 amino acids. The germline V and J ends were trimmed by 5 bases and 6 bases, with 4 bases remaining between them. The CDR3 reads CASSPSGELFF. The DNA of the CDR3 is TGTGCCAGCAGCCCGTCCGGGGAGCTGTTTTTT.

This CDR3 is CASSQGQGGNQPQHF. The CDR3 DNA is TGTGCCAGCAGCCAGGGACAGGGTGGAAATCAGCCCCAGCATTTT. The V and J genes are TRBV3-1 and TRBJ1-5; 9 bases fit TRBD1. V dropped 3 bases and J dropped 4; count of bases not matched to a gene: 4. The CDR3 sequence is 15 residues long. Germline V gene sequence: CDR1 LGHDT, CDR2 YNNKEL (reference sequence).

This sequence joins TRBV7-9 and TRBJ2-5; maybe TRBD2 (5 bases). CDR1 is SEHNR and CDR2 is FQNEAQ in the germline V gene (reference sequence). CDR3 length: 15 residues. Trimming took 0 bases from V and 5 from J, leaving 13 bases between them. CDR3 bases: TGTGCCAGCAGCTTAGCGGGAGAAAAGTCGGAGACCCAGTACTTC. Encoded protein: CASSLAGEKSETQYF.

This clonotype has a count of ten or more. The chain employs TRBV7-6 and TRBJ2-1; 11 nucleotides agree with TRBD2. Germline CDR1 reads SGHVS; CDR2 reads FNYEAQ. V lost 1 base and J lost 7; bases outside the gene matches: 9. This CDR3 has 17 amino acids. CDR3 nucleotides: TGTGCCAGCAGCTTAGTGCCTAGCGGGAGGAGGGGGAATGAGCAGTTCTTC. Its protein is CASSLVPSGRRGNEQFF.

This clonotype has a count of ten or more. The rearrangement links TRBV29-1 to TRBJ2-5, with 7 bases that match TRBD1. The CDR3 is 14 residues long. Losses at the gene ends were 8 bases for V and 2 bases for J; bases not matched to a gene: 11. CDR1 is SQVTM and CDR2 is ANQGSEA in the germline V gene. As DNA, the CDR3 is TGCAGCTTCTACAGGGGCTTGAGGCAAGAGACCCAGTACTTC. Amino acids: CSFYRGLRQETQYF.

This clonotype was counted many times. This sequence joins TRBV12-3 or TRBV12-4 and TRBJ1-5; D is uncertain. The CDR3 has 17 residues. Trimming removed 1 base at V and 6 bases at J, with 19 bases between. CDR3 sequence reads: CASSLEGLGRRGQPQHF. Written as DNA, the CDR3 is TGTGCCAGCAGTTTAGAGGGCCTAGGGCGACGAGGTCAGCCCCAGCATTTT.

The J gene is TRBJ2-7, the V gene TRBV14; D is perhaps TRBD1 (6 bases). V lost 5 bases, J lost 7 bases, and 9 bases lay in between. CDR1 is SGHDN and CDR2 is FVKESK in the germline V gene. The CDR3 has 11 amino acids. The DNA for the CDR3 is TGTGCCAGCAGCTTGGGGACAGAGCAGTACTTC. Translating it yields CASSLGTEQYF. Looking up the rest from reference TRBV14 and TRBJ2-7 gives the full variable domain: EAGVTQFPSHSVIEKGQTVTLRCDPISGHDNLYWYRRVMGKEIKFLLHFVKESKQDESGMPNNRFLAERTGGTYSTLKVQPAELEDSGVYFCASSLGTEQYFGPGTRLTVT.